Sequencing of this TCR beta chain was carried out in a study of CD8 T cells in Susac syndrome. Germline V CDR1 and CDR2: SGHVS, FNYEAQ. The CDR3 is made up of 14 amino acids. The V segment lost 5 bases and the J segment 2 bases; nucleotides outside the gene matches: 3. An input of roughly 0.5 to 1 ug of RNA was subjected to reverse transcription using random hexamers. TCRdb called the immunoSEQ multiplex PCR reads again in MiXCR, with one record for every CDR3 protein. The repertoire has 85,000 to 130,000 distinct CDR3 sequences, roughly 94% of them found once; the top ten carry approximately 0.41%. The sequence was collected from a human donor with Susac syndrome. Sequenced: CD8+ T cells from PBMCs. V and J are TRBV7-6 and TRBJ2-5; 9 positions agree with TRBD2. The CDR3 coding sequence is TGTGCCAGCAGCCGACTAGCGGAGCAAGAGACCCAGTACTTC. It is translated as CASSRLAEQETQYF.